These T cell receptor beta chains were read from a single sample in a study of T cells after yellow fever vaccination. TCRdb reprocessed the 5' RACE reads via MiXCR and lists one record per CDR3 protein. The sample records under 400,000 distinct CDR3 sequences, 11% being singletons. Sequenced material: PBMCs, taken on the day of the first yellow fever vaccination. These receptors all come from a man in his late teens or twenties who received the YFV17D yellow fever vaccine. The CDR3 runs from the conserved cysteine through the conserved F or W. D genes are given only for firm matches. Size tells how often a clone was seen (once, few, many) or the class of an expanded clone, and some rows leave it out.

v_call: TRBV18; clone_size: .; d_call: .; j_call: TRBJ1-1; cdr3_length: 14; cdr3_nt: TGTGCCAGCTCACGGGACAACCTGAACACTGAAGCTTTCTTT; cdr3_aa: CASSRDNLNTEAFF
v_call: TRBV12-3/TRBV12-4; clone_size: .; d_call: .; j_call: TRBJ1-3; cdr3_length: 10; cdr3_nt: TGTGCCGCAGGGGGAAACACCATATATTTT; cdr3_aa: CAAGGNTIYF
v_call: TRBV9; clone_size: .; d_call: .; j_call: TRBJ1-3; cdr3_length: 15; cdr3_nt: TGTGCCAGCAGCGTAGGAAACAGGGCTGGAAACACCATATATTTT; cdr3_aa: CASSVGNRAGNTIYF
v_call: TRBV4-1; clone_size: many; d_call: .; j_call: TRBJ2-2; cdr3_length: 14; cdr3_nt: TGCGCCAGCAGCTTAAGCCTGGGGTCGGGGGAGCTGTTTTTT; cdr3_aa: CASSLSLGSGELFF
v_call: TRBV20-1; clone_size: .; d_call: .; j_call: TRBJ2-1; cdr3_length: 11; cdr3_nt: TGCAGTGCTAGTGAAGTCTATGAGCAGTTCTTC; cdr3_aa: CSASEVYEQFF
v_call: TRBV7-3; clone_size: .; d_call: TRBD1; j_call: TRBJ1-2; cdr3_length: 14; cdr3_nt: TGTGCCAGCAGCCCGGGACAGGGTATACATGGCTACACCTTC; cdr3_aa: CASSPGQGIHGYTF
v_call: TRBV11-2; clone_size: few; d_call: TRBD2; j_call: TRBJ2-3; cdr3_length: 16; cdr3_nt: TGTGCCAGCAGCTTCCCCCAGCGGGAGGGCACAGATACGCAGTATTTT; cdr3_aa: CASSFPQREGTDTQYF
v_call: TRBV4-1; clone_size: .; d_call: TRBD2; j_call: TRBJ2-7; cdr3_length: 15; cdr3_nt: TGCGCCAGCAGCCAAGAACCAGCGGGGTCCTACGAGCAGTACTTC; cdr3_aa: CASSQEPAGSYEQYF
v_call: TRBV12-3/TRBV12-4; clone_size: few; d_call: .; j_call: TRBJ2-1; cdr3_length: 15; cdr3_nt: TGTGCCAGCAGTTTCCGGGAGACTTTCTACAATGAGCAGTTCTTC; cdr3_aa: CASSFRETFYNEQFF
v_call: TRBV6-1; clone_size: many; d_call: TRBD2; j_call: TRBJ2-1; cdr3_length: 17; cdr3_nt: TGTGCCAGCAGTGTAGCGACTAGCGGGGGAACCTACAATGAGCAGTTCTTC; cdr3_aa: CASSVATSGGTYNEQFF
v_call: TRBV25-1; clone_size: .; d_call: .; j_call: TRBJ2-3; cdr3_length: 13; cdr3_nt: TGTGCCAGCAGAAAGGAGGGGGCAGATACGCAGTATTTT; cdr3_aa: CASRKEGADTQYF
v_call: TRBV7-2; clone_size: few; d_call: .; j_call: TRBJ1-5; cdr3_length: 14; cdr3_nt: TGTGCCAGCAGCTTAAGGGTCTGGAATCAGCCCCAGCATTTT; cdr3_aa: CASSLRVWNQPQHF
v_call: TRBV7-3; clone_size: .; d_call: .; j_call: TRBJ2-1; cdr3_length: 16; cdr3_nt: TGTGCCAGCAGCTTAATAGGGGGGGGCGAGAACAATGAGCAGTTCTTC; cdr3_aa: CASSLIGGGENNEQFF
v_call: TRBV24-1; clone_size: .; d_call: .; j_call: TRBJ2-1; cdr3_length: 14; cdr3_nt: TGTGCCACCAGTGATGGAGGAGAAAAGCATGAGCAGTTCTTC; cdr3_aa: CATSDGGEKHEQFF
v_call: TRBV28; clone_size: many; d_call: .; j_call: TRBJ2-5; cdr3_length: 11; cdr3_nt: TGTGCCAGCAGTGGGTCGGAGACCCAGTACTTC; cdr3_aa: CASSGSETQYF
v_call: TRBV9; clone_size: many; d_call: TRBD1; j_call: TRBJ2-5; cdr3_length: 13; cdr3_nt: TGTGCCAGCAGACCACAGGGGTCGGAGACCCAGTACTTC; cdr3_aa: CASRPQGSETQYF
v_call: TRBV6-2/TRBV6-3; clone_size: .; d_call: TRBD2; j_call: TRBJ2-1; cdr3_length: 17; cdr3_nt: TGTGCCAGCAGTTACCCCCGAACTAGCGGGGGGGGCCATGAGCAGTTCTTC; cdr3_aa: CASSYPRTSGGGHEQFF
v_call: TRBV10-3; clone_size: .; d_call: .; j_call: TRBJ2-7; cdr3_length: 13; cdr3_nt: TGTGCCATCAGTGAGTCGGAAAGGGGCCTTAAATACTTC; cdr3_aa: CAISESERGLKYF
v_call: TRBV6-6; clone_size: .; d_call: .; j_call: TRBJ1-5; cdr3_length: 12; cdr3_nt: TGTGCCAGCAGTTACACGACCCAGCCCCAGCATTTT; cdr3_aa: CASSYTTQPQHF
v_call: TRBV2; clone_size: few; d_call: TRBD2; j_call: TRBJ2-5; cdr3_length: 15; cdr3_nt: TGTGCCAGCGTTACTAGCGGGGCGTACCAAGAGACCCAGTACTTC; cdr3_aa: CASVTSGAYQETQYF
v_call: TRBV5-1; clone_size: .; d_call: TRBD1; j_call: TRBJ2-6; cdr3_length: 18; cdr3_nt: TGCGCCAGCAGACGGACAGGGGGCCACATTCCCGGGGCCAACGTCCTGACTTTC; cdr3_aa: CASRRTGGHIPGANVLTF
v_call: TRBV3-1; clone_size: few; d_call: TRBD2; j_call: TRBJ2-1; cdr3_length: 15; cdr3_nt: TGTGCCAGCAGCCCCCGGGGCGGGGGGGACAATGAGCAGTTCTTC; cdr3_aa: CASSPRGGGDNEQFF
v_call: TRBV7-8; clone_size: .; d_call: TRBD1; j_call: TRBJ2-2; cdr3_length: 18; cdr3_nt: TGTGCCAGCAGCTCGACTCTGACCGGGACAGGGGGCACCGGGGAGCTGTTTTTT; cdr3_aa: CASSSTLTGTGGTGELFF
v_call: TRBV9; clone_size: many; d_call: TRBD1; j_call: TRBJ2-1; cdr3_length: 16; cdr3_nt: TGTGCCAGCAGCGGAGGTTGGGACAGCCCTTTCAATGAGCAGTTCTTC; cdr3_aa: CASSGGWDSPFNEQFF
v_call: TRBV4-1; clone_size: few; d_call: .; j_call: TRBJ2-7; cdr3_length: 15; cdr3_nt: TGCGCCAGCAGCCAAGATCTAAACAGGCCCTACGAGCAGTACTTC; cdr3_aa: CASSQDLNRPYEQYF
v_call: TRBV27; clone_size: few; d_call: .; j_call: TRBJ2-1; cdr3_length: 15; cdr3_nt: TGTGCCAGCAACCCCCTCGGACAGCCCTACAATGAGCAGTTCTTC; cdr3_aa: CASNPLGQPYNEQFF
v_call: TRBV19; clone_size: few; d_call: TRBD2; j_call: TRBJ2-7; cdr3_length: 14; cdr3_nt: TGTGCCAGTGCGTGGACTAGCGGGGCCTACGAGCAGTACTTC; cdr3_aa: CASAWTSGAYEQYF
v_call: TRBV3-1; clone_size: .; d_call: TRBD1; j_call: TRBJ1-6; cdr3_length: 12; cdr3_nt: TGTGCCAGCGGACAGGTGAATTCACCCCTCCACTTT; cdr3_aa: CASGQVNSPLHF
v_call: TRBV12-3/TRBV12-4; clone_size: few; d_call: .; j_call: TRBJ1-2; cdr3_length: 13; cdr3_nt: TGTGCCAGCAGTTTAGGTCTGTTGAAGGGCTACACCTTC; cdr3_aa: CASSLGLLKGYTF
v_call: TRBV10-3; clone_size: .; d_call: .; j_call: TRBJ2-1; cdr3_length: 14; cdr3_nt: TGTGCCATCTCTAGACCGAACTCCTACAATGAGCAGTTCTTC; cdr3_aa: CAISRPNSYNEQFF
v_call: TRBV20-1; clone_size: .; d_call: .; j_call: TRBJ1-5; cdr3_length: 13; cdr3_nt: TGCAGTGCTAGACGCCAGGGGAATCAGCCCCAGCATTTT; cdr3_aa: CSARRQGNQPQHF
v_call: TRBV5-6; clone_size: many; d_call: TRBD1; j_call: TRBJ2-1; cdr3_length: 17; cdr3_nt: TGTGCCAGCAGCCTGACAGGGCCGACCAACTCCTACAATGAGCAGTTCTTC; cdr3_aa: CASSLTGPTNSYNEQFF
v_call: TRBV20-1; clone_size: few; d_call: TRBD1; j_call: TRBJ1-5; cdr3_length: 13; cdr3_nt: TGCAGTGCTCGGGACAGGATCAATCAGCCCCAGCATTTT; cdr3_aa: CSARDRINQPQHF
v_call: TRBV12-3/TRBV12-4; clone_size: .; d_call: .; j_call: TRBJ2-7; cdr3_length: 11; cdr3_nt: TGTGCCAGCAGCCGCCTCCGCGAGCAGTACTTC; cdr3_aa: CASSRLREQYF
v_call: TRBV7-3; clone_size: .; d_call: .; j_call: TRBJ2-3; cdr3_length: 14; cdr3_nt: TGTGCCAGCAGCTTAACTCCCGCCACAGATACGCAGTATTTT; cdr3_aa: CASSLTPATDTQYF
v_call: TRBV5-8; clone_size: few; d_call: .; j_call: TRBJ1-4; cdr3_length: 16; cdr3_nt: TGTGCCAGCAGCTTGGCCTTACAGTCGACTAATGAAAAACTGTTTTTT; cdr3_aa: CASSLALQSTNEKLFF
v_call: TRBV7-6; clone_size: .; d_call: .; j_call: TRBJ2-7; cdr3_length: 12; cdr3_nt: TGTGCCAGCAGCCTCCTCACGGCCGAGCAGTACTTC; cdr3_aa: CASSLLTAEQYF
v_call: TRBV27; clone_size: few; d_call: .; j_call: TRBJ1-2; cdr3_length: 14; cdr3_nt: TGTGCCAGCAGTTTATCGATTCCCTCCTATGGCTACACCTTC; cdr3_aa: CASSLSIPSYGYTF
v_call: TRBV10-3; clone_size: many; d_call: .; j_call: TRBJ1-5; cdr3_length: 13; cdr3_nt: TGTGCCATCAGTGGGGGGCGCGGTCAGCCCCAGCATTTT; cdr3_aa: CAISGGRGQPQHF
v_call: TRBV7-9; clone_size: few; d_call: .; j_call: TRBJ1-1; cdr3_length: 12; cdr3_nt: TGTGCCAGCAAAAACACCAACACTGAAGCTTTCTTT; cdr3_aa: CASKNTNTEAFF
v_call: TRBV6-2/TRBV6-3; clone_size: few; d_call: .; j_call: TRBJ2-4; cdr3_length: 14; cdr3_nt: TGTGCCAGCCGACCCCTACTAGGAAGAAGCATTCAGTACTTC; cdr3_aa: CASRPLLGRSIQYF
v_call: TRBV4-2; clone_size: .; d_call: .; j_call: TRBJ1-5; cdr3_length: 16; cdr3_nt: TGTGCCAGCAGCCAAGATACGGGAAGCCAGAGTCAGCCCCAGCATTTT; cdr3_aa: CASSQDTGSQSQPQHF
v_call: TRBV19; clone_size: few; d_call: .; j_call: TRBJ1-6; cdr3_length: 13; cdr3_nt: TGTGCCAGTAGTGGCCGTATGAATTCACCCCTCCACTTT; cdr3_aa: CASSGRMNSPLHF
v_call: TRBV9; clone_size: few; d_call: .; j_call: TRBJ2-4; cdr3_length: 17; cdr3_nt: TGTGCCAGCAGCGAACGGGACAACGGGATAGTCAAAAACATTCAGTACTTC; cdr3_aa: CASSERDNGIVKNIQYF
v_call: TRBV25-1; clone_size: .; d_call: TRBD1; j_call: TRBJ1-5; cdr3_length: 16; cdr3_nt: TGTGCCAGCGGGGGGACAGGGAAGTCCCGGGCCCAGCCCCAGCATTTT; cdr3_aa: CASGGTGKSRAQPQHF
v_call: TRBV10-2; clone_size: .; d_call: TRBD1; j_call: TRBJ1-1; cdr3_length: 13; cdr3_nt: TGCGCCAGCAGACAGACAGGGGGCTTTGAAGCTTTCTTT; cdr3_aa: CASRQTGGFEAFF
v_call: TRBV2; clone_size: few; d_call: TRBD1; j_call: TRBJ1-6; cdr3_length: 17; cdr3_nt: TGTGCCAGCACTAGCGGGGGACAGAGCTCCTATAATTCACCCCTCCACTTT; cdr3_aa: CASTSGGQSSYNSPLHF
v_call: TRBV6-5; clone_size: .; d_call: TRBD1; j_call: TRBJ1-1; cdr3_length: 17; cdr3_nt: TGTGCCAGCAGTTACCGGGACAGGGTATCCGGGAACACTGAAGCTTTCTTT; cdr3_aa: CASSYRDRVSGNTEAFF
v_call: TRBV7-3; clone_size: few; d_call: .; j_call: TRBJ2-2; cdr3_length: 14; cdr3_nt: TGTGCCAGCAGCCTCCTGGACGCAACCGGGGAGCTGTTTTTT; cdr3_aa: CASSLLDATGELFF
v_call: TRBV5-1; clone_size: few; d_call: .; j_call: TRBJ2-2; cdr3_length: 14; cdr3_nt: TGCGCCAGCACCCGAAGTTCGAACACCGGGGAGCTGTTTTTT; cdr3_aa: CASTRSSNTGELFF
v_call: TRBV29-1; clone_size: few; d_call: .; j_call: TRBJ1-1; cdr3_length: 11; cdr3_nt: TGCAGCGTTGACACGAACACTGAAGCTTTCTTT; cdr3_aa: CSVDTNTEAFF
v_call: TRBV6-1; clone_size: .; d_call: .; j_call: TRBJ1-1; cdr3_length: 13; cdr3_nt: TGTGCCAGCAGTCCATACAGGAACACTGAAGCTTTCTTT; cdr3_aa: CASSPYRNTEAFF
v_call: TRBV18; clone_size: few; d_call: .; j_call: TRBJ2-4; cdr3_length: 15; cdr3_nt: TGTGCCAGCTCACCGCGGGACAAATCCAAAAACATTCAGTACTTC; cdr3_aa: CASSPRDKSKNIQYF
v_call: TRBV29-1; clone_size: few; d_call: TRBD2; j_call: TRBJ2-7; cdr3_length: 15; cdr3_nt: TGCAGCGTCGCCTCGGGGGCTAGCGGGGTCTACGAGCAGTACTTC; cdr3_aa: CSVASGASGVYEQYF
v_call: TRBV18; clone_size: .; d_call: TRBD1; j_call: TRBJ1-4; cdr3_length: 16; cdr3_nt: TGTGCCAGCTCACTGGGACAGGGCTCAACTAATGAAAAACTGTTTTTT; cdr3_aa: CASSLGQGSTNEKLFF
v_call: TRBV7-2; clone_size: many; d_call: TRBD1; j_call: TRBJ2-5; cdr3_length: 14; cdr3_nt: TGTGCCAGCAGCCCCACTGAAGGGGGCAAGACCCAGTACTTC; cdr3_aa: CASSPTEGGKTQYF